The 3 T cell receptor beta chains in this list originate from one sample, sequenced in a study of T-cell memory formation after mild COVID-19. Using its own MiXCR run on the 5' RACE reads, TCRdb lists one record per CDR3 protein. This table has over 500,000 distinct CDR3 sequences, approximately 15% appearing once. Sequenced material: PBMCs or a T cell subset sorted from them (not recorded which). These receptors all stem from an adult woman who had mild COVID-19 (a few samples of this study predate the infection). Cell type and time point are not known.

In this sample, this clonotype turned up a few times. The rearrangement uses TRBV5-1 and TRBJ1-6; the match to TRBD1 covers 9 bases. Germline V lookup: CDR1 SGHRS, CDR2 YFSETQ. The trim removed 5 bases at V and 7 bases at J, leaving 4 bases unmatched. CDR3 length: 14 amino acids. CDR3 residues: CASRRDRDNSPLHF. CDR3 nucleotide sequence: TGCGCCAGCAGACGGGACAGGGACAATTCACCCCTCCACTTT.

This chain connects TRBV21-1 to TRBJ1-2; the table gives TRBD1 as D, unverified against the DNA. TRBV21-1 is a documented pseudogene. The CDR3 length is 17 residues. The CDR3 nucleotides are TGTGCCAGCAGCAACCCCATAACTAGACAGACTAACTATGGCTACACCTTC. It encodes CASSNPITRQTNYGYTF.

J is TRBJ2-7 and V is TRBV6-2 or TRBV6-3; D unresolved. The V and J ends lost 6 bases and 5 bases respectively, with 26 bases between them. The CDR3 is 17 residues long. Per the germline V gene, CDR1 is MNHEY and CDR2 is SVGEGT. The CDR3 DNA reads as TGTGCCAGCAGAAAACATCCGGGCCTATCCAGGTTCCACGAGCAGTACTTC. This sequence encodes CASRKHPGLSRFHEQYF.